This is a list of T cell receptor beta chains from one sample in a study of cytomegalovirus exposure and HLA in healthy donors. Some clones are missing from TCRdb's copy, which holds only in-frame ones; the method was immunoSEQ multiplex PCR. This sample has tens of thousands of clones, with approximately 69% found just once. Sequencing was performed on PBMCs. Receptors originate from a boy aged 10-17 years in good health and CMV-seropositive. Both conserved end residues are part of each CDR3. A D gene is named only where the DNA matches it firmly. Clone size is not always given. Where it is, it says once, few, many or a class for expanded clones.

abundance	v_gene	d_gene	j_gene	CDR3nt	CDR3aa
.	TRBV6-1	.	TRBJ2-7	TGTGCCAGCAGTGCTCCAACCAGGGGCGAGGGGGAGCAGTACTTC	CASSAPTRGEGEQYF
.	TRBV6-6	.	TRBJ1-5	TGTGCCAGCAGTCGAAGCGTTTCGAGATCGCCCCCCCAGCATTTT	CASSRSVSRSPPQHF
.	TRBV9	.	TRBJ1-2	TGTGCCAGCAGCGTAGAGGCAGGGCTCGGCTACACCTTC	CASSVEAGLGYTF
.	TRBV6-5	.	TRBJ2-7	TGTGCCAGCAGTTCCCCGAGGGCGCCGAGCTCCTACGAGCAGTACTTC	CASSSPRAPSSYEQYF
.	TRBV29-1	TRBD1	TRBJ1-1	TGCAGCGGGGGACAGTCGAACACTGAAGCTTTCTTT	CSGGQSNTEAFF
.	TRBV4-1	.	TRBJ1-1	TGCGCCAGCAGCCAAGTTGCGTTAAACACTGAAGCTTTCTTT	CASSQVALNTEAFF
.	TRBV28	.	TRBJ2-1	TGTGCCAGCAGTTTAGAAGCTCCCTCATACTTCTTC	CASSLEAPSYFF
.	TRBV7-2	.	TRBJ1-1	TGTGCCAGCAGCTTAGCGGCCAGGGAAGCTTTCTTT	CASSLAAREAFF
few	TRBV6-1	.	TRBJ2-7	TGTGCCAGCAGTGAAGGACCGACCCGCGGGACCTACGAGCAGTACTTC	CASSEGPTRGTYEQYF
.	TRBV29-1	TRBD1	TRBJ1-1	TGCATCGCGTCCGGGACAGGGAGCACTGAAGCTTTCTTT	CIASGTGSTEAFF
.	TRBV30	TRBD1	TRBJ2-7	TGTGCCTGGGTAAGGACAGGGAAGCGCGAGCAGTACTTC	CAWVRTGKREQYF
.	TRBV30	.	TRBJ1-5	TGTGCCTGGAACGAGGGGACGGGGGATGGCAATCAGCCCCAGCATTTT	CAWNEGTGDGNQPQHF
.	TRBV5-1	.	TRBJ2-3	TGCGCCAGCAGCTTGGAGGGAGGTGGTATGGCAGATACGCAGTATTTT	CASSLEGGGMADTQYF
once	TRBV5-1	.	TRBJ2-7	TGCGCCAGCAGCTTGCAGGGTACTGTCTACGAGCAGTACTTC	CASSLQGTVYEQYF
few	TRBV11-2	.	TRBJ1-5	TGTGCCAGCAGCTTACCGGGATTGGGTCAGCCCCAGCATTTT	CASSLPGLGQPQHF
.	TRBV19	TRBD2	TRBJ2-5	TGTGCCAGTAGTGGCCGACTAGCTATCCAAGAGACCCAGTACTTC	CASSGRLAIQETQYF
.	TRBV5-4	TRBD2	TRBJ2-7	TGTGCCAGCAGCTTAGATTTGCGGGGGGGGGCTGGCGAGCAGTACTTC	CASSLDLRGGAGEQYF
.	TRBV6-6	.	TRBJ2-7	TGTGCCAGCCGCCCCGAGGTCACCTACGAGCAGTACTTC	CASRPEVTYEQYF
.	TRBV5-4	TRBD1	TRBJ1-2	TGTGCCAGCAGCCCAAACTCGAGGGGGCACGTCTATGGCTACACCTTC	CASSPNSRGHVYGYTF
.	TRBV19	TRBD1	TRBJ1-5	TGTGCCAGTAGTATGACAGGGGGCATTAGCAATCAGCCCCAGCATTTT	CASSMTGGISNQPQHF
once	TRBV12-5	TRBD1	TRBJ2-3	TGTGCTAGTGCTCTGCTCGGGACAGGGAGGTACACAGATACGCAGTATTTT	CASALLGTGRYTDTQYF
.	TRBV7-9	TRBD1	TRBJ1-2	TGTGCCAGCAGCCCCCGGACAGGGGCTGGCTACACCTTC	CASSPRTGAGYTF
.	TRBV6-5	.	TRBJ1-1	TGTGCCAGCAGTGTGGACTGGGGAGCTTTCTTT	CASSVDWGAFF
.	TRBV9	.	TRBJ1-2	TGTGCCAGCAGCGTAGGGGTTTGGGGGGATGGCTACACCTTC	CASSVGVWGDGYTF
.	TRBV23-1	.	TRBJ1-4	TGCGCCAGCAAGCAACAGGTTCAAACTAATGAAAAACTGTTTTTT	CASKQQVQTNEKLFF
.	TRBV6-5	.	TRBJ1-1	TGTGCCAGCAGTTACAGGGGAGGCGGCACTGAAGCTTTCTTT	CASSYRGGGTEAFF
.	TRBV28	TRBD2	TRBJ2-1	TGTGCCAGCAGTCTACCCCGGACTAGCGGGGGGGTAGGGGATGAGCAGTTCTTC	CASSLPRTSGGVGDEQFF
.	TRBV30	.	TRBJ1-5	TGTGCCTGGAGTGGAGGGACACCTATTAATCAGCCCCAGCATTTT	CAWSGGTPINQPQHF